The 17 T cell receptor beta chains below come from one sample, sequenced in a study. TCRdb reprocessed the 5' RACE reads with MiXCR, giving one entry per CDR3 protein. The sample has about 40,000 distinct CDR3 sequences, 18% seen once. Source material: naive CD4+ T cells sorted from a lymph node. Subset in this sample: naive CD4+ T cells, CD4+CD45RA+CD25-. Receptors originate from a female donor with breast cancer.

The chain recombines TRBV28 with TRBJ2-6; D is perhaps TRBD1 (5 bases). V was cut by 5 bases and J by 4 bases, with 15 bases left in between. CDR3 length: 16 amino acids. Germline V gives CDR1 MDHEN, CDR2 SYDVKM. The CDR3 DNA sequence: TGTGCCAGCAGTCTCACCCCAGGGTCCGGGGCCAACGTCCTGACTTTC. Its translation: CASSLTPGSGANVLTF.

This clonotype was picked up a small number of times. The gene calls are TRBV7-8 and TRBJ2-1; D is undetermined. The CDR3 runs 15 residues. CDR1 SGHVS and CDR2 FQNEAQ come from the germline V gene. V was trimmed by 5 bases and J by 10 bases, leaving 21 bases between them. CDR3 residues: CASSPLSGIDEEQFF. CDR3 DNA: TGTGCCAGCAGCCCCTTAAGTGGGATTGACGAAGAGCAGTTCTTC.

The sample holds many counts of this clonotype. V is TRBV6-5 and J is TRBJ2-2; D is perhaps TRBD1 (6 bases). This CDR3 is built from 12 residues. V lost 6 bases, J lost 12 bases, and 14 bases lay in between. Looked up from germline, CDR1 is MNHEY and CDR2 is SVGAGI. CDR3 bases: TGTGCCAGCAGCTCAGGCCGGGACAAGCTGTTTTTT. Protein: CASSSGRDKLFF.

V gene TRBV5-4 combines with J gene TRBJ2-2, with 7 bases that match TRBD2. The CDR3 consists of 14 residues. V shed 9 bases and J 0 bases; nucleotides not matched to a gene: 5. Germline CDR1 reads SGHNT; CDR2 reads YYREEE (reference sequence). CDR3 protein: CATREAANTGELFF. The CDR3 nucleotides are TGTGCCACCCGGGAGGCAGCGAACACCGGGGAGCTGTTTTTT.

This clonotype was seen more than once but under ten times. V is TRBV28 and J is TRBJ1-2, with TRBD1 as a possible D gene (5 bases). The CDR3 contains 12 residues. Trimming shortened V by 7 bases and J by 4 bases, and 10 bases separated the two germline ends. From germline, CDR1 is MDHEN and CDR2 SYDVKM. The CDR3 nucleotides are TGTGCCAGCACGGACACCTTCTATGGCTACACCTTC. As protein: CASTDTFYGYTF.

This clonotype was seen a handful of times. V gene TRBV6-1 combines with J gene TRBJ1-2, with D uncertain. Looked up from germline, CDR1 is MNHNS and CDR2 is SASEGT. The CDR3 consists of 11 residues. V was shortened by 5 bases and J by 1 base, with 2 bases between the two germline ends. The CDR3, as DNA: TGTGCCAGCAGTCGTAACTATGGCTACACCTTC. This sequence encodes CASSRNYGYTF.

Notes on this clonotype: One base away lies a much larger clone, so this may be a sequencing read error. V usage is TRBV9 and J usage is TRBJ1-2; D remains ambiguous. Germline V gives CDR1 SGDLS, CDR2 YYNGEE. Trimming took off 6 bases at V and 4 bases at J, with 13 bases between the two ends. The CDR3 length is 13 residues. The CDR3 region is CASMSPSLYGYTF. The CDR3 DNA sequence: TGTGCCAGCATGAGCCCTAGCCTCTATGGCTACACCTTC.

This clonotype was seen at least ten times. This chain uses TRBV12-5 with TRBJ2-1; weak D call: TRBD2 (6 bases). CDR1 and CDR2 (germline): LGHNT, FRNRAP. CDR3 length: 13 amino acids. The chain's CDR3 is CASRGDRYNEQFF. The CDR3, as DNA: TGTGCCAGCCGCGGGGACCGTTACAATGAGCAGTTCTTC.

This clonotype was seen ten or more times. The genes are TRBV5-5 and TRBJ2-7; 8 nucleotides match TRBD1. The germline V gene encodes CDR1 SGHKS and CDR2 YYEKEE (reference sequence). Trimming cost V 4 bases and J 2 bases; bases outside gene matches: 8. The CDR3 loop spans 15 amino acids. The CDR3 loop is CASSTTPGQAYEQYF. The CDR3 DNA sequence: TGTGCCAGCAGCACAACACCGGGACAGGCCTACGAGCAGTACTTC.

This clonotype was seen more than once but under ten times. The V call is TRBV6-5, the J call TRBJ1-2, with unresolved D. This CDR3 contains 16 residues. Looked up from germline, CDR1 is MNHEY and CDR2 is SVGAGI. V lost 2 bases, J lost 2 bases, and 15 bases lay in between. CDR3 protein: CASSYALPGKNYGYTF. In nucleotides, the CDR3 is TGTGCCAGCAGTTACGCTCTGCCGGGGAAGAACTATGGCTACACCTTC.

This clonotype was seen a handful of times. The J gene is TRBJ2-3, the V gene TRBV24-1; D remains ambiguous. V was pared by 12 bases and J by 2 bases, with 14 bases between. Germline V gene lookup returns CDR1 KGHDR and CDR2 SFDVKD. The CDR3 covers 13 residues. CDR3 DNA sequence: TGTGCCCCCAACCGACCCTTCACAGATACGCAGTATTTT. Translation gives CAPNRPFTDTQYF.

The V gene is TRBV2, the J gene TRBJ2-1; 8 bases agree with TRBD2. Germline V CDR1 and CDR2: SNHLY, FYNNEI. V lost 2 bases and J lost 4; bases outside the gene matches: 7. The CDR3 totals 16 residues. CDR3 amino acids: CASSELHASGYNEQFF. CDR3 bases: TGTGCCAGCAGTGAATTACATGCTAGCGGGTACAATGAGCAGTTCTTC. The full variable domain, rest sourced from reference TRBV2 and TRBJ2-1, is EPEVTQTPSHQVTQMGQEVILRCVPISNHLYFYWYRQILGQKVEFLVSFYNNEISEKSEIFDDQFSVERPDGSNFTLKIRSTKLEDSAMYFCASSELHASGYNEQFFGPGTRLTVL.

The rearrangement links TRBV6-6 to TRBJ2-7, with D perhaps matching TRBD1 or TRBD2 (6 bases each). Germline V gene data show CDR1 as MNHNY and CDR2 as SVGAGI (reference sequence). V was pared by 7 bases and J by 5 bases, with 18 bases between. This CDR3 region has 14 residues. The CDR3 sequence is CASTYSEGGNEQYF. CDR3 bases: TGTGCCAGCACTTATTCTGAAGGGGGGAACGAGCAGTACTTC.

The chain joins TRBV5-3 to TRBJ1-2, with D perhaps TRBD1 (6 bases). TRBV5-3 is reported as an ORF; its role is uncertain. The germline V and J ends were trimmed by 4 bases and 0 bases, with 16 bases remaining between them. This CDR3 contains 16 residues. The CDR3 spells CARSLEWTVPNYGYTF. CDR3 DNA sequence: TGTGCCAGAAGCCTGGAATGGACAGTTCCTAACTATGGCTACACCTTC.

The chain recombines TRBV5-1 with TRBJ2-5; the match to TRBD2 covers 9 bases. Losses at the gene ends were 4 bases for V and 4 bases for J; bases not matched to a gene: 8. The CDR3 is 15 amino acids. Germline CDR1 is SGHRS and CDR2 is YFSETQ. CDR3 in DNA: TGCGCCAGCAGCCCGTCTAGCGGGAACGGAGAGACCCAGTACTTC. Its protein is CASSPSSGNGETQYF.

In its sample, this clonotype was seen many times. CDR3 amino acids: CASSPSAGQGPNEQFF. Here the CDR3 DNA reads TGCGCCAGCAGCCCGTCGGCGGGACAGGGGCCCAATGAGCAGTTCTTC. The J gene is TRBJ2-1, the V gene TRBV5-1, with 10 nucleotides matching TRBD1. This CDR3 spans 16 amino acids. Germline V gene data show CDR1 as SGHRS and CDR2 as YFSETQ. V lost 4 bases, J lost 6 bases, and 10 bases stayed unmatched.

About this clonotype: This sequence may be a read error, since a much larger clone differs from it by one base. The gene calls are TRBV20-1 and TRBJ1-5, with a possible D match to TRBD1 (5 bases). CDR3 length: 13 residues. Trimming pared 2 bases from V and 8 bases from J, leaving 13 bases between. Germline V CDR1 and CDR2: DFQATT, SNEGSKA (reference sequence). The CDR3 here is CSARYRGREPQHF. CDR3 coding DNA: TGCAGTGCTAGATATAGGGGCCGGGAGCCCCAGCATTTT.